This section outlines one TCR beta chain sequence together with its context. Original processing methods: The authors estimated nucleated cell counts from reference gene primer amplification. Profiled with immunoSEQ multiplex PCR; TCRdb holds only in-frame clones, not every one. V and J calls and clone size come straight from that table; D and trimming were deduced from the DNA. The sample records 250,000 to 350,000 clones, around 90% being singletons. The data derive from a study of blood T cell repertoires in COVID-19. Study background: In each case, the material was cDNA or gDNA derived from T cells, B-cell-depleted T cells, or PBMCs.

Trimming cost V 3 bases and J 8 bases, with 16 bases left between them. Germline V CDR1 and CDR2: MNHEY, SMNVEV (reference sequence). The CDR3 loop spans 14 amino acids. The chain carries TRBV27 and TRBJ1-1; D remains unclear. Sequenced: peripheral blood. The source is a woman aged 45 to 65 who had recovered from COVID-19. CDR3 residues: CASSFGERSAEAFF. CDR3 DNA: TGTGCCAGCAGTTTCGGCGAGAGGTCGGCGGAAGCTTTCTTT.